The 29 T cell receptor beta chains below all came from one sample that was sequenced in a study of T cells expressing NK-cell markers. TCRdb re-called the 5' RACE reads and shows each CDR3 protein once, DNA omitted. The sample data list 400,000 to 550,000 distinct CDR3 sequences. Material: blood T cells: a sorted CD56 or NKG2C T cell subset, CD4+ or CD8+ T cells, or bulk PBMC T cells (not recorded which). These receptors all come from a woman between 18 and 70 years old in good health.

J is TRBJ2-3 and V is TRBV29-1; absent DNA, TCRdb's TRBD1 call cannot be checked. CDR3 size: 12 residues. The germline gives CDR1 SQVTM, CDR2 ANQGSEA. The CDR3 here is CSGRGPGDTRYF.

The chain employs TRBV30 and TRBJ2-1. The CDR3 is 13 amino acids. In germline, CDR1 is GTSNPN, CDR2 SVGIG (reference sequence). The CDR3 sequence is CAWSVGAYNEQFF.

The chain carries TRBV10-3 and TRBJ1-5; no DNA is available, so the TRBD1 call from TCRdb remains unchecked. Germline CDR1 is ENHRY and CDR2 is SYGVKD. The CDR3 spans 14 residues. The CDR3 loop is CAISMGQGARPQHF.

The gene calls are TRBV20-1 and TRBJ2-1; TCRdb indicates TRBD2, and absent DNA this call remains unverified. This CDR3 comprises 14 residues. Germline V gene data show CDR1 as DFQATT and CDR2 as SNEGSKA (reference sequence). CDR3 amino acids: CSATSGRAENEQFF.

J is TRBJ1-1 and V is TRBV5-1; TCRdb proposes TRBD1, but this gene call is untestable without DNA. The CDR3 consists of 13 residues. The germline CDR1 and CDR2 sequences are SGHRS and YFSETQ. The CDR3 here is CASSLVGGNEAFF.

This sequence joins TRBV7-6 and TRBJ2-3; TCRdb calls TRBD2, which cannot be checked without DNA. The CDR3 spans 13 residues. Looked up from germline, CDR1 is SGHVS and CDR2 is FNYEAQ. CDR3 residues: CASSWGTTDTQYF.

The rearrangement joins TRBV14 to TRBJ1-4. CDR1 and CDR2 (germline): SGHDN, FVKESK. This CDR3 spans 17 amino acids. The chain's CDR3 is CASSQGGPLDPREKLFF. The full variable domain, completed using reference TRBV14 and TRBJ1-4, is EAGVTQFPSHSVIEKGQTVTLRCDPISGHDNLYWYRRVMGKEIKFLLHFVKESKQDESGMPNNRFLAERTGGTYSTLKVQPAELEDSGVYFCASSQGGPLDPREKLFFGSGTQLSVL.

The V and J genes are TRBV29-1 and TRBJ1-1; TCRdb returns TRBD1, unconfirmable since there is no DNA. There are 14 residues in the CDR3. Per germline, CDR1 SQVTM and CDR2 ANQGSEA. CDR3 sequence: CSVDPGAPSYKAFF.

This rearrangement joins TRBV7-9 to TRBJ1-1; TCRdb picks TRBD1, but there is no DNA to check that call. The CDR3 is made up of 17 amino acids. From germline, CDR1 is SEHNR and CDR2 FQNEAQ (reference sequence). The CDR3 reads CASSLRRLTGGLTEAFF.

This chain joins TRBV5-1 and TRBJ2-5; TCRdb selects TRBD2, and the lack of DNA leaves this call unchecked. Germline lookup yields CDR1 SGHRS and CDR2 YFSETQ. The CDR3 has 16 residues. This CDR3 is CASSPGVRTSDEAQYF.

This chain uses TRBV4-3 with TRBJ2-7. CDR3 length equals 15 residues. Germline loops: CDR1 LGHNA, CDR2 YSLEER. The CDR3 sequence is CASSQDLAGGYEQYF.

The V call is TRBV28, the J call TRBJ2-7; TCRdb calls TRBD2, which cannot be checked without DNA. The length of the CDR3 is 15 residues. The germline V gene has CDR1 MDHEN and CDR2 SYDVKM. CDR3 sequence: CASSFGGRAAYEQYF.

The J gene is TRBJ1-1, the V gene TRBV6-2 or TRBV6-3; TCRdb indicates TRBD1, and absent DNA this call remains unverified. Per germline, CDR1 MNHEY and CDR2 SVGEGT. The CDR3 contains 14 residues. This CDR3 reads CASSYIQGAVKAFF.

The CDR3: CSAREPAGAEKAFF. The rearrangement joins TRBV20-1 to TRBJ1-1; TCRdb gives TRBD1 as the D gene, but with no DNA this cannot be confirmed. This CDR3 region has 14 residues. Germline V gives CDR1 DFQATT, CDR2 SNEGSKA (reference sequence).

The chain is built from TRBV6-5 and TRBJ2-3; as DNA is missing, the TRBD1 call by TCRdb cannot be tested. Germline assignment: CDR1 MNHEY and CDR2 SVGAGI. CDR3 length equals 15 residues. CDR3 sequence reads: CASSYQGARVDTQYF.

V usage is TRBV2 and J usage is TRBJ1-4; TCRdb returns TRBD1, unconfirmable since there is no DNA. Germline V lookup: CDR1 SNHLY, CDR2 FYNNEI. This CDR3 has 15 residues. The chain's CDR3 is CASRARLGTNEKLFF.

This chain uses TRBV29-1 with TRBJ2-5; without DNA, the TCRdb call of TRBD1 cannot be checked. From germline, CDR1 is SQVTM and CDR2 ANQGSEA. The CDR3 totals 13 residues. CDR3 protein: CSVEGPKTGTQYF.

This rearrangement joins TRBV18 to TRBJ2-1. The CDR3 is 12 residues long. Germline CDR1 reads KGHSH; CDR2 reads LQKENI. The CDR3 loop is CASSPELREQFF.

The chain is built from TRBV5-1 and TRBJ2-7; TCRdb gives TRBD2 as the D gene, but with no DNA this cannot be confirmed. Germline-derived CDR1 and CDR2 are SGHRS and YFSETQ. The CDR3 covers 15 residues. The CDR3 is CASSFGRMGRSEQYF.

The genes are TRBV7-9 and TRBJ1-1. This CDR3 is 16 amino acids long. Germline V CDR1 and CDR2: SEHNR, FQNEAQ (reference sequence). This CDR3 reads CASSLDGGRRDTEAFF.

V and J are TRBV20-1 and TRBJ2-7; the TRBD1 assignment by TCRdb is unverifiable without DNA. Per the germline V gene, CDR1 is DFQATT and CDR2 is SNEGSKA (reference sequence). This CDR3 has 14 residues. The CDR3 sequence: CSASPGGNIDEQYF.

The CDR3 loop reads CSATAGTSGGGTDTQYF. The chain has TRBV20-1 and TRBJ2-3; TCRdb indicates TRBD2, and absent DNA this call remains unverified. Germline CDR1 DFQATT, CDR2 SNEGSKA (reference sequence). CDR3 length: 17 residues.

This rearrangement joins TRBV21-1 to TRBJ2-7. TRBV21-1 is labeled a pseudogene. The CDR3 runs to 13 residues. The CDR3 sequence: CASSKDLYYEQYF.

This chain connects TRBV28 to TRBJ2-2; the D gene TCRdb calls, TRBD2, cannot be checked with no DNA. The CDR3 is made up of 14 amino acids. The germline gives CDR1 MDHEN, CDR2 SYDVKM. The CDR3: CASSAMRDTGELFF.

The V gene is TRBV7-3, the J gene TRBJ2-1; TCRdb lists TRBD1, though no DNA is available to test this call. The length of the CDR3 is 14 residues. Germline-derived CDR1 and CDR2 are SGHTA and FQGTGA. Here the CDR3 reads CASSLTAGGNEQFF. The full variable domain, rest sourced from reference TRBV7-3 and TRBJ2-1, is GAGVSQTPSNKVTEKGKYVELRCDPISGHTALYWYRQSLGQGPEFLIYFQGTGAADDSGLPNDRFFAVRPEGSVSTLKIQRTERGDSAVYLCASSLTAGGNEQFFGPGTRLTVL.

This rearrangement joins TRBV20-1 to TRBJ2-3; TCRdb's D call, TRBD1, is unchecked because there is no DNA. Germline-derived CDR1 and CDR2 are DFQATT and SNEGSKA (reference sequence). There are 14 residues in the CDR3. The CDR3 here is CSARAGGATDTQYF.

The rearrangement links TRBV20-1 to TRBJ2-1; no DNA is available, so the TRBD2 call from TCRdb remains unchecked. Germline values: CDR1 DFQATT, CDR2 SNEGSKA (reference sequence). The length of the CDR3 is 14 residues. This chain's CDR3 is CSAPTSGRFVEQFF.

V is TRBV6-2 or TRBV6-3 and J is TRBJ2-1; lacking DNA, the TRBD2 call made by TCRdb goes unchecked. CDR3 size: 15 residues. Germline assignment: CDR1 MNHEY and CDR2 SVGEGT. The CDR3 loop reads CASSILAGGPHEQFF.

The chain has TRBV6-1 and TRBJ1-3; TCRdb returns TRBD1, unconfirmable since there is no DNA. Looked up from germline, CDR1 is MNHNS and CDR2 is SASEGT. The CDR3 covers 16 residues. This chain's CDR3 is CASSGGTDLIGNTIYF.